This T cell receptor beta chain came from a study of response to subunit inactivated influenza vaccine. The V gene's germline CDR1 is SGHVS and CDR2 FQNEAQ. CDR3 length: 15 amino acids. The germline V and J ends were trimmed by 5 bases and 6 bases, with 18 bases remaining between them. This clonotype was seen a few times. A single record per CDR3 protein comes from TCRdb applying MiXCR to the RT-PCR reads. The sample has hundreds of thousands of distinct CDR3 sequences, 18% seen once; the top ten hold approximately 11%. This TCR was sampled from a man aged 50-60 years who received an inactivated influenza vaccine. The sequences come from PBMCs from blood, collected around 5 days after vaccination. This rearrangement joins TRBV7-8 to TRBJ2-3; D possibly corresponds to TRBD2 (5 bases). CDR3 DNA sequence: TGTGCCAGCAGCCAACGGCGGGTGCGAGGGGATACGCAGTATTTT. Protein: CASSQRRVRGDTQYF.